This record concerns one T cell receptor beta chain sequence. The data were obtained in a study of T cell changes during pregnancy in multiple sclerosis. In germline, CDR1 is SGHRS, CDR2 YFSETQ. The ends lost 6 bases at V and 11 bases at J; junction bases unmatched: 13. There are 16 residues in the CDR3. Sequencing was performed with immunoSEQ multiplex PCR; in TCRdb, only in-frame clones are kept and a portion is missing. The sample lists over 60,000 clones; over 85% were seen once. This receptor was identified in a female donor with multiple sclerosis, enrolled in a pregnancy study. The rearrangement links TRBV5-1 to TRBJ2-5; 16 nucleotides match TRBD2. The sample here was peripheral blood, taken in the first trimester of pregnancy. CDR3 DNA sequence: TGCGCCAGCACCCCCCGACCGGGACTAGCGGGGGGGCATCAGTACTTC. Residues: CASTPRPGLAGGHQYF.